This TCR beta chain was documented in a study of tumor-infiltrating lymphocytes in primary liver carcinoma. Germline values: CDR1 GTSNPN, CDR2 SVGIG (reference sequence). J lost 1 base, V lost 0 bases, and 4 bases had no gene match. CDR3 length equals 15 residues. TCR beta cDNA was made from 500 ng total RNA with a constant-region primer. Generation of the TCR beta libraries relied on three nested multiplex PCR rounds using slightly modified ARM-PCR. Rounds one and two of PCR, each of 9 to 11 cycles, were primed with TRBV1-TRBV30 forward primers and a C-beta reverse primer. TCRdb reprocessed the multiplex PCR reads via MiXCR and lists one record per CDR3 protein. Of about 310,000 distinct CDR3 sequences in the sample, 65% were seen once. This clonotype showed up just a few times. Its target is unknown. Alongside blood RNA obtained from unsorted whole blood, germline DNA was also extracted. HBV chronically infected the treatment-naive patients.

Study results and limitations: Each sample was bulk and unsorted; consequently, CD4+ and CD8+ repertoires were not compared. Blood had a significantly lower top-250-clone fraction than tumors did (p = 0.039).

The TCR comes from a man aged 40-55 years with primary liver carcinoma and hepatitis B virus infection. Material: peripheral blood. This sequence joins TRBV30 and TRBJ2-3, with 7 bases matching TRBD2. The DNA for the CDR3 is TGTGCCTGGAGTGTACAGAGCGGGGGCACAGATACGCAGTATTTT. Protein sequence: CAWSVQSGGTDTQYF.